The clone carrying this TCR beta chain was seen a handful of times. The entry originates in a study of T-cell reconstitution after alpha-beta-depleted transplantation in children. The TCRbeta library was prepared with unique molecular identifiers. TCRdb recomputed calls from the PCR reads with MiXCR, one row per CDR3 protein. The profile shows 250,000 to 400,000 distinct CDR3 sequences, approximately 23% of them singletons. CDR1 is SGHRS and CDR2 is YFSETQ in the germline V gene. This CDR3 spans 17 amino acids. V dropped 0 bases and J dropped 8; count of bases not matched to a gene: 14. The J gene is TRBJ2-1, the V gene TRBV5-1, with 7 bases matching TRBD2. The source material was PBMCs, mostly from graft donor cells, sampled 180 days after TCRalphabeta/CD19-depleted stem cell transplant. The source of this sequence is a male patient aged 10 to 17 who had a stem cell transplant for acute lymphoblastic leukemia, so the T cells may come from the graft donor. CDR3 in DNA: TGCGCCAGCAGCTTGGACGCTGGGGGAGGGGCTTTCGATGAGCAGTTCTTC. The encoded protein is CASSLDAGGGAFDEQFF.